This T cell receptor (beta chain) was captured in a study of Graves' ophthalmopathy and Graves' hyperthyroidism. This CDR3 is built from 14 residues. V was clipped by 4 bases and J by 5 bases; unmatched bases: 7. Germline-derived CDR1 and CDR2 are MNHEY and SVGEGT. Study observations and caveats: Blood samples also showed most expanded thyroid clonotypes exceeding 0.001 frequency.

TCR beta CDR3 amplification used RNA transcripts. HTBI primers were employed in first-round RT-PCR, then a second-round multiplex PCR followed. TCRdb re-called the multiplex PCR reads with MiXCR, one entry per CDR3 protein. The sample has roughly 700,000 distinct CDR3 sequences, 35% to 50% seen once. This clonotype was observed a handful of times. Its antigen is unidentified. Excluded: other autoimmune disease, uncontrolled infection, pregnancy or lactation. Out of around 9.4 ml of fresh peripheral blood, PBMCs were obtained. This sequence was found in an adult man with Graves' ophthalmopathy. The sample was peripheral blood. The chain uses TRBV6-2 or TRBV6-3 and TRBJ2-5; 7 nucleotides line up with TRBD1. For the CDR3, the DNA is TGTGCCAGCAGTTCGGGACAGTTCCAGGAGACCCAGTACTTC. Translated: CASSSGQFQETQYF.